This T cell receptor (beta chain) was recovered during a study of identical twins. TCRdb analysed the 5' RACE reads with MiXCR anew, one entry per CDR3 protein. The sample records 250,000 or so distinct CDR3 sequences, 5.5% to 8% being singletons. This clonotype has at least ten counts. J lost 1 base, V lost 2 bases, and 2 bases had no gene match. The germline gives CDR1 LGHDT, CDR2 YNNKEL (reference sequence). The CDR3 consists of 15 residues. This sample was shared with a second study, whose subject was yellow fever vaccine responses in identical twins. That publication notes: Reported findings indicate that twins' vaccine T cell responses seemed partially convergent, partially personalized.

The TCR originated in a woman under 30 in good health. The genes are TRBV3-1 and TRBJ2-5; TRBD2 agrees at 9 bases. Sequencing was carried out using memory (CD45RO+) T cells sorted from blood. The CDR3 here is CASSQLAGVQETQYF. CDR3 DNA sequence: TGTGCCAGCAGCCAATTAGCGGGGGTCCAAGAGACCCAGTACTTC.